These T cell receptor beta chains were read from a single sample in a study of blood T cell repertoires in COVID-19. The table came from immunoSEQ multiplex PCR; TCRdb's copy has only in-frame clones and leaves some out. The sample lists 100,000 to 130,000 clones, approximately 80% occurring once. What was sequenced was peripheral blood. These receptors all come from a woman between 65 and 79 years old with acute or convalescent COVID-19. The CDR3 runs from the conserved cysteine through the conserved F or W. Fields, in order: D gene, J gene, V gene, clone size, CDR3 DNA, CDR3 protein. The D gene is left open where the match is weak. Clone size appears in some rows only: once, few, many, or a class for an expanded clone.

. TRBJ2-5 TRBV2 . TGTGCCAGCAGTGCCGGGGTATCGAAGGATTTCTACCAAGAGACCCAGTACTTC CASSAGVSKDFYQETQYF
. TRBJ1-1 TRBV6-5 . TGTGCCAGCAGTTACAGGGGGGGGGCGCGGGCTGATGAAGCTTTCTTT CASSYRGGARADEAFF
TRBD1 TRBJ1-5 TRBV10-3 . TGTGCCATCAGTGAGGTCGATCCGGGACAGCTAACCGGGGAGCCCCAGCATTTT CAISEVDPGQLTGEPQHF
TRBD1 TRBJ1-2 TRBV10-3 . TGTGCCATCAGTGAGCCAAACCAGGGGGCCGATGGCTACACCTTC CAISEPNQGADGYTF
TRBD2 TRBJ2-7 TRBV10-1 . TGCGCCAGCAGTGAGGGCGCGGGGGTCCTCGAGCAGTACTTC CASSEGAGVLEQYF
TRBD2 TRBJ2-3 TRBV13 once TGTGCCAGCAGCTTACCGGGACTAGCGGGGGGAGATACGCAGTATTTT CASSLPGLAGGDTQYF
. TRBJ1-2 TRBV24-1 . TGTGCCACCAGTCCTGGGCCTACCTATGGCTACACCTTC CATSPGPTYGYTF
TRBD1 TRBJ1-5 TRBV28 . TGTGCCAGTCTATTCCGGGACAGGGGCAGCAATCAGCCCCAGCATTTT CASLFRDRGSNQPQHF
TRBD1 TRBJ1-5 TRBV3-1/TRBV3-2 . TGTGCCAGCAGCCGGACAGGGGGTGATCAGCCCCAGCATTTT CASSRTGGDQPQHF
TRBD1 TRBJ1-2 TRBV6-6 once TGTGCCAGCAGTCACGGACAGGGAGGCGGCTACACCTTC CASSHGQGGGYTF
. TRBJ2-5 TRBV4-1 . TGCGCCAGCAGCCAAGTTCTGGGAGTGGGAGAGACCCAGTACTTC CASSQVLGVGETQYF
TRBD1 TRBJ1-5 TRBV28 . TGTGCCAGCGGCGGGACAGTTTATAGCAATCAGCCCCAGCATTTT CASGGTVYSNQPQHF
TRBD2 TRBJ2-3 TRBV14 . TGTGCCAGCAGCCAAGAAGCCGGGGGGGCTTCAGATACGCAGTATTTT CASSQEAGGASDTQYF
. TRBJ1-2 TRBV3-1/TRBV3-2 . TGTGCCAGCAGCAGGGAGTCCTATGGCTACACCTTC CASSRESYGYTF
TRBD2 TRBJ2-1 TRBV18 . TGTGCCAGCTCACTTCTCGGGACTAGCGTAAACAATGAGCAGTTCTTC CASSLLGTSVNNEQFF
TRBD1 TRBJ1-1 TRBV7-3 . TGTGCCAGCAGCTTTAGACAGGGCCAGCTAAAGAACACTGAAGCTTTCTTT CASSFRQGQLKNTEAFF
TRBD1 TRBJ2-5 TRBV24-1 . TGTGCCACCAGCGAAGGGGGACAGGCCCAAGAGACCCAGTACTTC CATSEGGQAQETQYF
. TRBJ2-5 TRBV5-1 . TGCGCCAGCAGCTCAGGGTTGGAAGAGACCCAGTACTTC CASSSGLEETQYF
. TRBJ1-2 TRBV4-1 . TGCGCCAGCAGCTCCCCGACGGGGGGAGTCTATGGCTACACCTTC CASSSPTGGVYGYTF
TRBD1 TRBJ1-5 TRBV18 . TGTGCCAGCTCACCATCCGGGACAGCTAATCAGCCCCAGCATTTT CASSPSGTANQPQHF
. TRBJ2-2 TRBV7-3 . TGTGCCAGCAGCTCCCTCCGGGGCACCGGGGAGCTGTTTTTT CASSSLRGTGELFF
TRBD1 TRBJ1-4 TRBV10-3 . TGTGCCATCAGTGAGTCGACAGGGGGCCTTCGTGGAAAACTGTTTTTT CAISESTGGLRGKLFF
. TRBJ1-1 TRBV6-5 . TGTGCCAGCAGCGCCGGGAGGACTGAAGCTTTCTTT CASSAGRTEAFF
. TRBJ1-6 TRBV5-4 . TGTGCCAGCAGCTTGTGGAGGGGAGTAGGGAATTCACCCCTCCACTTT CASSLWRGVGNSPLHF
. TRBJ2-3 TRBV9 . TGTGCCAGCAGCGTACAGGGCCCAGATACGCAGTATTTT CASSVQGPDTQYF
TRBD2 TRBJ2-1 TRBV6-1 . TGTGCCAGCAGTGAACGCGCTAGCGGGGACTACAATGAGCAGTTCTTC CASSERASGDYNEQFF
. TRBJ2-7 TRBV28 . TGTGCCAGCAGTTCTGGCGGGAACTCCTACGAGCAGTACTTC CASSSGGNSYEQYF